This T cell receptor beta chain stems from a study of STAT5B mutations in CD4+ large granular lymphocyte leukemia. The CDR3 has 17 amino acids. Germline trimming cut 0 bases from V and 6 bases from J; bases unmatched to any gene: 12. From germline, CDR1 is SQVTM and CDR2 ANQGSEA. The table came from immunoSEQ multiplex PCR; TCRdb's copy has only in-frame clones and leaves some out. This sample has under 40,000 clones, with around four fifths found just once. Sequenced material: CD4+ T cells from blood buffy coats. The receptor was isolated from a human donor in good health. This chain connects TRBV29-1 to TRBJ2-5, with 11 bases matching TRBD2. The CDR3: CSVEDLGTSGSWKTQYF. The CDR3 coding sequence is TGCAGCGTTGAAGATTTAGGAACTAGCGGGAGTTGGAAGACCCAGTACTTC.